Listed below are T cell receptor beta chains from one sample, sequenced in a study of CD8 T cells in Susac syndrome. One entry per CDR3 protein, called by TCRdb with MiXCR from the immunoSEQ multiplex PCR reads. The repertoire holds roughly 200,000 distinct CDR3 sequences, under 97% seen once, with approximately 0.09% in the top ten. Sequencing was done on a sample of CD4+ T cells from PBMCs. These receptors were obtained from a human donor with multiple sclerosis. CDR3s include the opening cysteine and the closing phenylalanine or tryptophan. The D gene is left open where the match is weak. The size entry is marked missing in some rows and otherwise reads once, few, many or a size class.

.	.	TRBV30	TRBJ2-3	CAWSGGTDTQYF	TGTGCCTGGAGCGGGGGAACAGATACGCAGTATTTT
.	.	TRBV7-9	TRBJ2-3	CASSLDLGDTDTQYF	TGTGCCAGCAGCTTAGACCTAGGTGACACAGATACGCAGTATTTT
.	.	TRBV7-9	TRBJ2-7	CASSLATPQAYEQYF	TGTGCCAGCAGCTTAGCTACACCTCAAGCCTACGAGCAGTACTTC
TRBD1	.	TRBV19	TRBJ1-1	CASARTGVTEAFF	TGTGCCAGCGCTAGAACAGGGGTAACTGAAGCTTTCTTT
.	.	TRBV6-1	TRBJ2-5	CASRGSWETQYF	TGTGCCAGCAGGGGGTCATGGGAGACCCAGTACTTC
TRBD2	.	TRBV13	TRBJ2-1	CASSLEVAGGNEQFF	TGTGCCAGCAGCTTAGAGGTAGCGGGGGGCAATGAGCAGTTCTTC
TRBD1	.	TRBV30	TRBJ2-6	CAWTWDSSPSGANVLTF	TGTGCCTGGACCTGGGACAGTAGCCCCTCTGGGGCCAACGTCCTGACTTTC
.	.	TRBV5-4	TRBJ2-7	CASSLSGATYEQYF	TGTGCCAGCAGCTTATCCGGGGCAACCTACGAGCAGTACTTC
.	.	TRBV27	TRBJ1-6	CASSSLGSPLHF	TGTGCCAGCTCCAGTTTGGGTTCACCCCTCCACTTT
.	.	TRBV9	TRBJ2-3	CASSVGFLGVASTDTQYF	TGTGCCAGCAGCGTAGGTTTTCTTGGGGTTGCTAGCACAGATACGCAGTATTTT
.	.	TRBV15	TRBJ2-2	CATSRDWGDLTGELFF	TGTGCCACCAGCAGAGATTGGGGGGATCTAACCGGGGAGCTGTTTTTT
TRBD2	.	TRBV11-2	TRBJ2-7	CASSPPGLGYEQYF	TGTGCCAGCAGCCCACCGGGACTAGGATACGAGCAGTACTTC
TRBD1	once	TRBV5-4	TRBJ1-6	CASSPLTGKDSPLHF	TGTGCCAGCAGCCCGTTGACAGGGAAGGATTCACCCCTCCACTTT
TRBD1	.	TRBV5-6	TRBJ2-7	CASSSLQGNGEQYF	TGTGCCAGCAGCTCATTACAGGGGAATGGCGAGCAGTACTTC
.	.	TRBV7-9	TRBJ1-2	CASSLTTANYGYTF	TGTGCCAGCAGCTTAACGACAGCAAACTATGGCTACACCTTC
.	.	TRBV6-6	TRBJ2-7	CASKRDPDSYEQYF	TGTGCCAGCAAACGGGATCCGGACTCCTACGAGCAGTACTTC
.	.	TRBV6-5	TRBJ1-2	CASSYSAQPWDGYTF	TGTGCCAGCAGTTACTCGGCCCAGCCCTGGGACGGCTACACCTTC
.	.	TRBV20-1	TRBJ2-7	CSAVGLSYEQYF	TGCAGTGCTGTGGGACTTTCCTACGAGCAGTACTTC
TRBD1	.	TRBV29-1	TRBJ2-3	CSVAERGLGKTSTDTQYF	TGCAGCGTTGCCGAAAGGGGGCTTGGAAAAACTAGCACAGATACGCAGTATTTT
.	few	TRBV6-6	TRBJ2-7	CASSLTGFSYEQYF	TGTGCCAGCAGCCTGACCGGATTCTCCTACGAGCAGTACTTC
.	.	TRBV14	TRBJ2-3	CASSSRTRSTDTQYF	TGTGCCAGCAGCAGTCGGACACGTAGCACAGATACGCAGTATTTT
.	.	TRBV9	TRBJ2-1	CASSVGRGNNEQFF	TGTGCCAGCAGCGTAGGTCGTGGGAACAATGAGCAGTTCTTC
.	.	TRBV29-1	TRBJ2-5	CSVAGQETQYF	TGCAGCGTTGCCGGGCAAGAGACCCAGTACTTC
.	.	TRBV9	TRBJ2-3	CASTKDSGYTDTQYF	TGTGCCAGCACAAAGGATTCGGGGTACACAGATACGCAGTATTTT
TRBD2	.	TRBV6-5	TRBJ2-1	CASSYSQLAGVYNEQFF	TGTGCCAGCAGTTACTCACAACTAGCGGGGGTCTACAATGAGCAGTTCTTC
.	.	TRBV4-2	TRBJ1-1	CASSSKSSRGGAEAFF	TGTGCCAGCAGCTCAAAGTCTTCGAGGGGAGGTGCTGAAGCTTTCTTT
.	few	TRBV2	TRBJ2-5	CASSEAGETQYF	TGTGCCAGCAGTGAAGCCGGGGAGACCCAGTACTTC
.	once	TRBV4-3	TRBJ2-2	CASSQYGTPNTGELFF	TGCGCCAGCAGCCAATACGGGACCCCCAACACCGGGGAGCTGTTTTTT
TRBD1	.	TRBV20-1	TRBJ2-2	CSAPTGATPGTGELFF	TGCAGTGCTCCGACAGGGGCCACCCCGGGCACCGGGGAGCTGTTTTTT
.	.	TRBV18	TRBJ1-1	CASSPVRDTEAFF	TGTGCCAGCTCACCAGTCAGGGACACTGAAGCTTTCTTT
TRBD1	.	TRBV30	TRBJ1-1	CAWEDRPGTEAFF	TGTGCCTGGGAGGACAGGCCGGGGACTGAAGCTTTCTTT
.	.	TRBV14	TRBJ2-4	CASSQGGMRYENIQYF	TGTGCCAGCAGCCAAGGTGGAATGAGATACGAAAACATTCAGTACTTC
.	.	TRBV6-5	TRBJ2-5	CASRDGNEETQYF	TGTGCCAGCAGAGACGGGAACGAAGAGACCCAGTACTTC
.	.	TRBV20-1	TRBJ2-5	CSASQQETQYF	TGCAGTGCTAGTCAGCAAGAGACCCAGTACTTC
.	once	TRBV2	TRBJ2-3	CASSEALGSTDTQYF	TGTGCCAGCAGTGAAGCGCTTGGGAGCACAGATACGCAGTATTTT
.	.	TRBV19	TRBJ2-7	CASKGISYEQYF	TGTGCCAGTAAAGGCATCTCCTACGAGCAGTACTTC
TRBD2	.	TRBV7-2	TRBJ2-3	CASSRTSGHDTQYF	TGTGCCAGCAGCCGGACTAGCGGGCACGATACGCAGTATTTT
.	once	TRBV18	TRBJ1-1	CASSLNQGMNTEAFF	TGTGCCAGCTCACTGAATCAGGGGATGAACACTGAAGCTTTCTTT
.	.	TRBV29-1	TRBJ2-1	CSVEGGFSYNEQFF	TGCAGCGTTGAGGGGGGTTTTTCCTACAATGAGCAGTTCTTC
TRBD2	once	TRBV7-6	TRBJ2-3	CASSRAPGLAGGSTDTQYF	TGTGCCAGCAGCAGGGCCCCGGGACTAGCGGGGGGTAGCACAGATACGCAGTATTTT
.	.	TRBV30	TRBJ1-2	CAWSYWQGVGGKGYTF	TGTGCCTGGAGTTATTGGCAGGGCGTGGGGGGAAAGGGCTACACCTTC
.	.	TRBV6-1	TRBJ2-7	CASSPGVRRQQYF	TGTGCCAGCAGTCCCGGGGTTCGGCGGCAGCAGTACTTC
.	.	TRBV20-1	TRBJ2-5	CSAPGHQETQYF	TGCAGTGCACCGGGACACCAAGAGACCCAGTACTTC
TRBD1	once	TRBV5-4	TRBJ2-2	CASSKGQGAVFGELFF	TGTGCCAGCAGCAAGGGACAGGGGGCTGTTTTCGGGGAGCTGTTTTTT
.	.	TRBV9	TRBJ2-7	CASSVGPSSSYEQYF	TGTGCCAGCAGCGTAGGTCCCAGCAGCTCCTACGAGCAGTACTTC
TRBD1	.	TRBV7-9	TRBJ1-6	CASSPRGLGSNSPLHF	TGTGCCAGCAGCCCTAGGGGGCTGGGGAGCAATTCACCCCTCCACTTT
.	.	TRBV29-1	TRBJ1-1	CVGLNTEAFF	TGCGTGGGTCTGAACACTGAAGCTTTCTTT
.	.	TRBV29-1	TRBJ2-5	CSAPWGGETQYF	TGCAGCGCTCCCTGGGGCGGGGAGACCCAGTACTTC
.	.	TRBV19	TRBJ2-2	CASSFTAGELFF	TGTGCCAGTAGTTTCACCGCCGGGGAGCTGTTTTTT
.	.	TRBV6-2/TRBV6-3	TRBJ2-7	CASGWGPSYEQYF	TGTGCCAGCGGATGGGGCCCTTCCTACGAGCAGTACTTC
.	once	TRBV30	TRBJ1-1	CAWSDTEAFF	TGTGCCTGGAGTGACACTGAAGCTTTCTTT
.	once	TRBV20-1	TRBJ2-2	CSANQGRELFF	TGCAGTGCGAATCAAGGACGGGAGCTGTTTTTT
.	.	TRBV28	TRBJ1-2	CASSLERDDYGYTF	TGTGCCAGCAGTTTAGAGAGGGATGACTATGGCTACACCTTC
.	.	TRBV24-1	TRBJ2-3	CATSATDTQYF	TGTGCCACCAGTGCCACGGATACGCAGTATTTT